Below, 28 T cell receptor beta chains from the same sample are listed, as sequenced in a study of control samples from healthy donors and cancer patients (dated by TCRdb to the early 2020s). Libraries were constructed by the immunoSEQ multiplex PCR assay. Imported from immuneACCESS, the table was reduced by TCRdb to in-frame sequences with V and J called. These copies leave out some clones; in studies compared against another copy, an unresolved V gene accounts for under half, and the cause of the remainder is not known. The table kept for this sample lists some 190,000 clones. The ten largest make up less than 2.5% of the sample. The sequencing sample was made of blood. The receptors stem from a woman in her twenties or thirties in good health.

The rearrangement joins TRBV6-6 to TRBJ1-2; 7 positions agree with TRBD1. Losses at the gene ends were 6 bases for V and 4 bases for J; bases not matched to a gene: 5. CDR3 length equals 13 residues. Germline CDR1 is MNHNY and CDR2 is SVGAGI (reference sequence). CDR3 bases: TGTGCCAGCAGAAACTCAGGGGGCTATGGCTACACCTTC. It encodes CASRNSGGYGYTF.

This sequence joins TRBV19 and TRBJ1-5; TRBD1 is a possible D gene (6 bases). The CDR3 extends over 14 amino acids. Germline V lookup: CDR1 LNHDA, CDR2 SQIVND (reference sequence). V shed 4 bases and J shed 3 bases, with 10 bases lying between them. The CDR3 sequence: CASSTWTDNQPQHF. In nucleotides, the CDR3 is TGTGCCAGTAGTACTTGGACAGACAATCAGCCCCAGCATTTT.

The V call is TRBV19, the J call TRBJ1-2; D might be TRBD1 (5 bases). The germline gives CDR1 LNHDA, CDR2 SQIVND (reference sequence). The CDR3 loop spans 13 amino acids. Trimming stripped 3 bases from V and 7 bases from J, with 12 bases between. The CDR3 region has the DNA TGTGCCAGTAGTATTGTCAGGGTTGGTGGCTACACCTTC. Protein: CASSIVRVGGYTF.

V gene TRBV28 combines with J gene TRBJ1-6; TRBD1 might be the D (6 bases). This CDR3 contains 15 residues. V was pared by 8 bases and J by 10 bases, with 21 bases between. Per the germline V gene, CDR1 is MDHEN and CDR2 is SYDVKM. The CDR3 region is CASHQSGGVRSPLHF. The DNA for the CDR3 is TGTGCCAGCCACCAATCGGGGGGCGTACGGTCACCCCTCCACTTT.

The chain joins TRBV20-1 to TRBJ1-1; no firm D call. The CDR3 is made up of 11 amino acids. Looked up from germline, CDR1 is DFQATT and CDR2 is SNEGSKA (reference sequence). Trimming stripped 2 bases from V and 7 bases from J, with 8 bases between. The CDR3 sequence is CSARNRDEAFF. CDR3 DNA sequence: TGCAGTGCTAGAAATCGGGATGAAGCTTTCTTT.

The genes are TRBV5-1 and TRBJ1-1; TRBD1 might be the D (5 bases). CDR1 SGHRS and CDR2 YFSETQ come from the germline V gene. The CDR3 covers 14 residues. V lost 0 bases and J 4 bases, leaving 10 bases between the germline ends. The CDR3 protein is CASSLVEGFTEAFF. The CDR3 nucleotides read TGCGCCAGCAGCTTGGTCGAGGGGTTCACTGAAGCTTTCTTT.

The V and J genes are TRBV5-1 and TRBJ1-4, with D perhaps TRBD1 (5 bases). V lost 2 bases, J lost 7 bases, and 15 bases lay in between. CDR3 length: 15 amino acids. Germline CDR1 reads SGHRS; CDR2 reads YFSETQ. This CDR3 is CASSLVEGLGEKLFF. CDR3 bases: TGCGCCAGCAGCTTAGTTGAGGGGTTAGGTGAAAAACTGTTTTTT.

The chain recombines TRBV18 with TRBJ1-5; 7 positions match TRBD1. Per the germline V gene, CDR1 is KGHSH and CDR2 is LQKENI. Trimming cost V 4 bases and J 8 bases; bases outside gene matches: 5. The CDR3 is 13 residues long. CDR3 bases: TGTGCCAGCTCACGAACAGGGGCGGAGCCCCAGCATTTT. It yields the protein CASSRTGAEPQHF.

The chain employs TRBV4-2 and TRBJ1-5, with D possibly matching TRBD1 (5 bases). Trimming stripped 0 bases from V and 6 bases from J, with 15 bases between. Germline lookup yields CDR1 LGHNA and CDR2 YNFKEQ. CDR3 length: 16 amino acids. Here the CDR3 reads CASSQDAAGLRQPQHF. The CDR3 DNA reads as TGTGCCAGCAGCCAAGATGCAGCAGGGCTCCGTCAGCCCCAGCATTTT.

V is TRBV6-2 or TRBV6-3 and J is TRBJ2-3; 11 bases agree with TRBD2. The CDR3 extends over 17 amino acids. CDR1 is MNHEY, CDR2 SVGEGT, per germline. V lost 0 bases, J lost 1 base, and 3 bases stayed unmatched. The CDR3 DNA is TGTGCCAGCAGTTACTCGACTAGCGGGGCCCGCACAGATACGCAGTATTTT. Residues: CASSYSTSGARTDTQYF.

The V and J genes are TRBV7-2 and TRBJ2-5; the D is unclear. The germline V gene has CDR1 SGHTA and CDR2 FQGNSA. The CDR3 has 11 residues. Trimming pared 4 bases from V and 9 bases from J, leaving 9 bases between. The CDR3 region is CASSSQQPQYF. CDR3 sequence (DNA): TGTGCCAGCAGCTCGCAACAACCCCAGTACTTC.

The V call is TRBV30, the J call TRBJ2-1; D is perhaps TRBD2 (6 bases). Germline V CDR1 and CDR2: GTSNPN, SVGIG (reference sequence). Trimming removed 5 bases at V and 8 bases at J, with 28 bases between. The CDR3 sequence is 17 residues long. The CDR3 region is CAWSKGASGLLFDEQFF. CDR3 DNA: TGTGCCTGGTCGAAGGGAGCCTCGGGACTCCTCTTCGATGAGCAGTTCTTC.

The genes are TRBV4-1 and TRBJ2-3; 8 bases fit TRBD2. V lost 3 bases and J lost 4; bases outside the gene matches: 12. CDR3 length: 17 amino acids. Germline-derived CDR1 and CDR2 are MGHRA and YSYEKL. The CDR3 loop is CASSHRPGLDIPDTQYF. CDR3 nucleotides: TGCGCCAGCAGCCATCGGCCGGGACTAGATATCCCAGATACGCAGTATTTT.

This chain uses TRBV6-6 with TRBJ1-6, with D hard to call. The CDR3 spans 13 residues. From germline, CDR1 is MNHNY and CDR2 SVGAGI (reference sequence). V was trimmed by 0 bases and J by 16 bases, leaving 13 bases between them. The CDR3 bases are TGTGCCAGCAGTTACTCTGACTCCCCGGCTCTCCACTTT. Translated: CASSYSDSPALHF.

The V gene is TRBV28, the J gene TRBJ1-4; D might be TRBD1 (5 bases). Trimming left V 6 bases short and J 5 bases short, with 13 bases between. The germline CDR1 and CDR2 sequences are MDHEN and SYDVKM. The CDR3 has 14 amino acids. CDR3 sequence: CASSRDWGNEKLFF. CDR3 nucleotide sequence: TGTGCCAGCAGCCGGGACTGGGGAAATGAAAAACTGTTTTTT.

J is TRBJ1-2 and V is TRBV7-6; tentative D call: TRBD1 (5 bases). In germline, CDR1 is SGHVS, CDR2 FNYEAQ. The CDR3 is made up of 16 amino acids. V lost 5 bases to trimming and J lost 4 bases, with 20 bases between them. DNA of the CDR3: TGTGCCAGCAGCCCCGGGACCCGAACTTCATCCTATGGCTACACCTTC. Translation gives CASSPGTRTSSYGYTF.

On this clone itself: Other DNA variants within this sample encode the same CDR3. V gene TRBV2 combines with J gene TRBJ1-1, with a possible D match to TRBD1 (5 bases). The CDR3 length is 12 residues. V was cut by 7 bases and J by 1 base, with 7 bases left in between. Germline V gene data show CDR1 as SNHLY and CDR2 as FYNNEI. CDR3 region: CASTGQNTEAFF. CDR3 nucleotides: TGTGCCAGCACAGGACAGAACACTGAAGCTTTCTTT.

This sequence joins TRBV7-9 and TRBJ1-2; D unresolved. Germline V lookup: CDR1 SEHNR, CDR2 FQNEAQ (reference sequence). There are 13 residues in the CDR3. Deletions cut 1 base from V and 4 bases from J, with 7 bases between. CDR3 residues: CASSLVAAYGYTF. In DNA form, the CDR3 reads TGTGCCAGCAGCTTAGTGGCAGCCTATGGCTACACCTTC.

V usage is TRBV7-9 and J usage is TRBJ2-7; either TRBD1 or TRBD2 may supply D (5 bases each). The V end was cut by 5 bases, the J end by 7 bases, with 12 bases between. Germline CDR1 and CDR2: SEHNR and FQNEAQ (reference sequence). CDR3 length equals 12 residues. In DNA form, the CDR3 reads TGTGCCAGCAGCAAAGACTACAGGGAGCAGTACTTC. Translating gives CASSKDYREQYF. Using reference TRBV7-9 and TRBJ2-7 for the parts outside the CDR3, the full variable domain is DTGVSQNPRHKITKRGQNVTFRCDPISEHNRLYWYRQTLGQGPEFLTYFQNEAQLEKSRLLSDRFSAERPKGSFSTLEIQRTEQGDSAMYLCASSKDYREQYFGPGTRLTVT.

Turning to this clone: The sample contains more than one DNA sequence encoding this CDR3. The rearrangement uses TRBV18 and TRBJ1-3; D gene ambiguous. With 2 bases removed from V and 2 bases from J, the gap between germline ends came to 4 bases. The germline gives CDR1 KGHSH, CDR2 LQKENI. This CDR3 is 13 amino acids long. CDR3 loop: CASSPGAGNTIYF. The DNA for the CDR3 is TGTGCCAGCTCACCAGGGGCTGGAAACACCATATATTTT.

The rearrangement uses TRBV5-1 and TRBJ2-5; D perhaps matches TRBD2 (5 bases). Trimming pared 3 bases from V and 2 bases from J, leaving 11 bases between. The CDR3 totals 14 residues. The germline V gene encodes CDR1 SGHRS and CDR2 YFSETQ. The CDR3 region has the DNA TGCGCCAGCAGCTACGGACTTTTACAAGAGACCCAGTACTTC. Protein product: CASSYGLLQETQYF.

The chain couples TRBV5-1 to TRBJ1-1, with 10 nucleotides matching TRBD1. The trim removed 5 bases at V and 8 bases at J, leaving 3 bases unmatched. The CDR3 runs to 12 residues. Germline lookup yields CDR1 SGHRS and CDR2 YFSETQ. The CDR3 coding sequence is TGCGCCAGCAGTCGGACAGGGGGAGAAGCTTTCTTT. It yields the protein CASSRTGGEAFF.

V is TRBV7-9 and J is TRBJ1-6; possibly TRBD1 for D (5 bases). V was trimmed by 8 bases and J by 4 bases, leaving 9 bases between them. CDR1 is SEHNR, CDR2 FQNEAQ, per germline (reference sequence). This CDR3 has 13 residues. In nucleotides, the CDR3 is TGTGCCAGCGGGGGGGGATATAATTCACCCCTCCACTTT. Amino acids: CASGGGYNSPLHF.

This chain uses TRBV7-9 with TRBJ2-1; 7 bases align to TRBD2. The CDR3 has 16 amino acids. J lost 2 bases, V lost 0 bases, and 4 bases had no gene match. Germline CDR1 is SEHNR and CDR2 is FQNEAQ (reference sequence). The CDR3: CASSLALGGTYNEQFF. CDR3 sequence (DNA): TGTGCCAGCAGCTTAGCGCTCGGGGGGACCTACAATGAGCAGTTCTTC.

V is TRBV28 and J is TRBJ1-5; 8 nucleotides align to TRBD1. This CDR3 region has 16 residues. J gave up 9 bases and V 5 bases, and 15 bases lay outside the gene matches. Germline V gene sequence: CDR1 MDHEN, CDR2 SYDVKM. CDR3 in DNA: TGTGCCAGCAGTCCAGTCGCATACAGGGGGTTTCCGCCCCAGCATTTT. This translates into CASSPVAYRGFPPQHF.

This rearrangement joins TRBV5-1 to TRBJ2-1; maybe TRBD2 (6 bases). CDR1 is SGHRS and CDR2 is YFSETQ in the germline V gene. V lost 2 bases to trimming and J lost 8 bases, with 20 bases between them. This CDR3 region has 16 residues. CDR3 protein: CASSFAGTPLPHEQFF. CDR3 DNA sequence: TGCGCCAGCAGCTTCGCTGGGACTCCCCTTCCGCATGAGCAGTTCTTC.

The chain uses TRBV30 and TRBJ1-5; tentative D call: TRBD1 (6 bases). The CDR3 contains 14 residues. V was pared by 8 bases and J by 6 bases, with 20 bases between. From germline, CDR1 is GTSNPN and CDR2 SVGIG (reference sequence). The CDR3 nucleotides are TGTGCCCGGCAGAGACAGGTTGGGTTTCAGCCCCAGCATTTT. Translating it yields CARQRQVGFQPQHF.

This sequence joins TRBV6-4 and TRBJ2-7; the D gene is possibly TRBD1 (5 bases). Germline-derived CDR1 and CDR2 are MRHNA and SNTAGT. Deletions cut 1 base from V and 6 bases from J, with 13 bases between. The CDR3 runs 14 residues. CDR3 sequence (DNA): TGTGCCAGCAGTGACTTCGCAGGGCTTTGCGAGCAGTACTTC. Residues: CASSDFAGLCEQYF.